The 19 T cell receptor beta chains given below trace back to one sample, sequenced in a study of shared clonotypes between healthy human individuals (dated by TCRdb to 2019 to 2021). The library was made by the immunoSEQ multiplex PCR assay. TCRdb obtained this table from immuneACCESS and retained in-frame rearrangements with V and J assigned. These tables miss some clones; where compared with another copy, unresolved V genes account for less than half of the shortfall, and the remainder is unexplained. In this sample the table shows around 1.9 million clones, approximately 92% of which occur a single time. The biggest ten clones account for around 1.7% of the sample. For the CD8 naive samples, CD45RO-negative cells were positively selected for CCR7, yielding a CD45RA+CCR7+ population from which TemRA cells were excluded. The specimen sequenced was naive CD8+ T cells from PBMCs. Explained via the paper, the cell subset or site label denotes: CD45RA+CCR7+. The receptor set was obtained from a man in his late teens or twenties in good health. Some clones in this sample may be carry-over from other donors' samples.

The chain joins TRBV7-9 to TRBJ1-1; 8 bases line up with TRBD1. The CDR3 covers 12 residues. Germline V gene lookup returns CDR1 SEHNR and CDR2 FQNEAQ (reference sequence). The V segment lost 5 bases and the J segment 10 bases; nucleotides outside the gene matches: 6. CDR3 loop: CASSPDREGAFF. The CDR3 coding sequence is TGTGCCAGCAGCCCGGACAGGGAGGGAGCTTTCTTT.

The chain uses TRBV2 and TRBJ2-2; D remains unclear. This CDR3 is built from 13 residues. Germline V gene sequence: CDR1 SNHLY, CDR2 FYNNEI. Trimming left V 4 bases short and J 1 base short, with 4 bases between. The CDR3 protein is CASSVGNTGELFF. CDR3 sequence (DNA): TGTGCCAGCAGTGTTGGGAACACCGGGGAGCTGTTTTTT.

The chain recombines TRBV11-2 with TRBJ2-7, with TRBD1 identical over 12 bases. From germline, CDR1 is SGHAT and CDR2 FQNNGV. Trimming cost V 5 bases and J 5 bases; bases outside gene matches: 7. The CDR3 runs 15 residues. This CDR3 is CASSSSGTGGHEQYF. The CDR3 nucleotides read TGTGCCAGCAGCAGCTCCGGGACAGGGGGCCACGAGCAGTACTTC.

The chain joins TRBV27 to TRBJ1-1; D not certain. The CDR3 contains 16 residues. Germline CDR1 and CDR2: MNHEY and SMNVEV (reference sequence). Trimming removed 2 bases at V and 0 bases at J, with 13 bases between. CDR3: CASSLHAPLMNTEAFF. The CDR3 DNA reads TGTGCCAGCAGTTTACACGCCCCACTCATGAACACTGAAGCTTTCTTT.

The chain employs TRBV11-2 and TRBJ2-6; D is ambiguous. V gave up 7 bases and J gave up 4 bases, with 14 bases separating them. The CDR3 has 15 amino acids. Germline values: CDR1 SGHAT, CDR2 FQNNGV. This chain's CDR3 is CASTSGLGGANVLTF. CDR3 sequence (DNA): TGTGCCAGCACTTCAGGTCTCGGAGGGGCCAACGTCCTGACTTTC.

DNA for the CDR3: TGTGCCAGCAGTGGTCAGGGTTTCCGCACAGATACGCAGTATTTT. Encoded protein: CASSGQGFRTDTQYF. The chain uses TRBV27 and TRBJ2-3, with TRBD1 as a possible D gene (5 bases). Trimming pared 5 bases from V and 1 base from J, leaving 13 bases between. Germline CDR1 MNHEY, CDR2 SMNVEV (reference sequence). CDR3 length: 15 residues.

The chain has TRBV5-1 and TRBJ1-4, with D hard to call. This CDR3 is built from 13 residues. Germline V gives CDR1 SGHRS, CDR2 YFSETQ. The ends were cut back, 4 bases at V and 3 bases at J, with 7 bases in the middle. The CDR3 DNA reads TGCGCCAGCAGCACGGGCCCTAATGAAAAACTGTTTTTT. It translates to CASSTGPNEKLFF.

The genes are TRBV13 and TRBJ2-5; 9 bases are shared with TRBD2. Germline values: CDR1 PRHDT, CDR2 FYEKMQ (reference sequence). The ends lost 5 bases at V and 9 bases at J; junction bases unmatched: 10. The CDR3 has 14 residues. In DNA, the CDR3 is TGTGCCAGCAGCCCCGAGGGACTAGCCCTATCCCAGTACTTC. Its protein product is CASSPEGLALSQYF.

CDR3 DNA sequence: TGTGCCAGCAGCTTTCTTCCTGGGCTGAACACTGAAGCTTTCTTT. Encoded protein: CASSFLPGLNTEAFF. J is TRBJ1-1 and V is TRBV5-6, with D unclear. V was trimmed by 2 bases and J by 0 bases, leaving 11 bases between them. The germline CDR1 and CDR2 sequences are SGHDT and YYEEEE. The CDR3 is made up of 15 amino acids.

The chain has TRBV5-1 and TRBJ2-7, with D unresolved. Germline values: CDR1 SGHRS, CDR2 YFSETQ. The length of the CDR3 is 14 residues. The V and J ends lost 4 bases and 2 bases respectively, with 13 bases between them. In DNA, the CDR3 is TGCGCCAGCAGCCCTGCGAGCTCTGCCTACGAGCAGTACTTC. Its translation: CASSPASSAYEQYF.

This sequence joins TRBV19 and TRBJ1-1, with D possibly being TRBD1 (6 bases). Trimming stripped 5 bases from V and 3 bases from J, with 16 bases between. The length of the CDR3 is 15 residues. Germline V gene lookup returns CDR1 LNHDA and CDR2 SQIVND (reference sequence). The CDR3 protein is CASSWSRGWDTEAFF. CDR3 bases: TGTGCCAGTAGTTGGTCCAGGGGATGGGACACTGAAGCTTTCTTT.

CDR3: CASSLRGTATYEQYF. For the CDR3, the DNA is TGTGCCAGCAGCTTAAGGGGGACAGCAACCTACGAGCAGTACTTC. The gene calls are TRBV7-8 and TRBJ2-7; 7 bases are shared with TRBD1. The CDR3 length is 15 residues. Unmatched junction bases numbered 6, after V lost 2 bases and J lost 2 bases. CDR1 SGHVS and CDR2 FQNEAQ come from the germline V gene.

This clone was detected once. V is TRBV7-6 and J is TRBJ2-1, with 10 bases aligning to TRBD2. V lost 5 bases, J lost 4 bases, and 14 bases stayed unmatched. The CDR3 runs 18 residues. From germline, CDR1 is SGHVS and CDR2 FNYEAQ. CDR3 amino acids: CASSRTAAGLAEYNEQFF. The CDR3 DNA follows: TGTGCCAGCAGCCGCACAGCCGCCGGACTAGCGGAGTACAATGAGCAGTTCTTC.

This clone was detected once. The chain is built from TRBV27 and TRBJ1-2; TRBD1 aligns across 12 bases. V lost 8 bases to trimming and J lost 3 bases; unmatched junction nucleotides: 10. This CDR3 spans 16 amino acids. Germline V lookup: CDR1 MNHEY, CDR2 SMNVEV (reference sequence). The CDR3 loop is CASGPGTGGVYYGYTF. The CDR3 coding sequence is TGTGCCAGCGGTCCCGGGACAGGGGGCGTCTACTATGGCTACACCTTC.

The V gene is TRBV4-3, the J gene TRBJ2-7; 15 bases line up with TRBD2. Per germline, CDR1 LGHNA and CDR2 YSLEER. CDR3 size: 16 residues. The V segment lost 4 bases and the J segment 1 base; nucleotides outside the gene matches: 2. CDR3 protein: CASSPGLAGGSYEQYF. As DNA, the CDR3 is TGCGCCAGCAGCCCGGGACTAGCGGGAGGATCCTACGAGCAGTACTTC.

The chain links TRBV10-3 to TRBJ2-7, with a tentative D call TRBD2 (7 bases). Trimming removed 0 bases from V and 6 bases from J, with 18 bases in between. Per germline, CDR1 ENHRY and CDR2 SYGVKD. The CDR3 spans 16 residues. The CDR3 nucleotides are TGTGCCATCAGTGAGTCCGGGGGGCCCCAAGGGGGCGAGCAGTACTTC. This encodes CAISESGGPQGGEQYF.

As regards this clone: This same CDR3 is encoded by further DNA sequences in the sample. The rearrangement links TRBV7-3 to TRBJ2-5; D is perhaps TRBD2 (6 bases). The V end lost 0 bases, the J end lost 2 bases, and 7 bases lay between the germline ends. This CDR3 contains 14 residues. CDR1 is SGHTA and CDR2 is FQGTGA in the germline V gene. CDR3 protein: CASSLTGGQETQYF. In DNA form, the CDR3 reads TGTGCCAGCAGCTTAACGGGGGGACAAGAGACCCAGTACTTC.

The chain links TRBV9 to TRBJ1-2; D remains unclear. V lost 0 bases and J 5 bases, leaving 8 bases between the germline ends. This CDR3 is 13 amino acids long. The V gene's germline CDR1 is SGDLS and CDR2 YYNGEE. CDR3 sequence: CASSVDHTYGYTF. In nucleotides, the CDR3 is TGTGCCAGCAGCGTAGATCACACTTATGGCTACACCTTC. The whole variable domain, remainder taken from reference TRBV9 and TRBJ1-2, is DSGVTQTPKHLITATGQRVTLRCSPRSGDLSVYWYQQSLDQGLQFLIQYYNGEERAKGNILERFSAQQFPDLHSELNLSSLELGDSALYFCASSVDHTYGYTFGSGTRLTVV.

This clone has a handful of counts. CDR3 protein: CASSFVQGEEKLFF. Here the CDR3 DNA reads TGTGCCAGCAGCTTTGTCCAGGGCGAAGAAAAACTGTTTTTT. The V and J genes are TRBV12-1 and TRBJ1-4; the table names TRBD1, a call not compared with the DNA. TRBV12-1 is labeled a pseudogene. This CDR3 contains 14 residues.